The clone carrying this TCR beta chain was seen a handful of times. Its antigen is unknown. The CDR3 is made up of 16 amino acids. Looked up from germline, CDR1 is GTSNPN and CDR2 is SVGIG (reference sequence). Trimming took 4 bases from V and 1 from J, leaving 16 bases between them. This sample is part of a study of shared clonotypes between healthy human individuals. General study points: The generation probabilities recorded for non-shared clonotypes fell below those of clonotypes shared by all four donors.

The data were produced by immunoSEQ multiplex PCR, yet TCRdb's version contains in-frame clones alone and is incomplete. The repertoire holds more than 1 million clones, with around 82% as singletons. This rearrangement joins TRBV30 to TRBJ2-2; D is tentatively TRBD1 or TRBD2 (5 bases each). The TCR comes from a young man in good health. Some clones in this sample may be carry-over from other donors' samples. What was sequenced was memory CD4+ T cells from PBMCs. Noted subset: CD45RA-negative fraction. The CDR3 here is CAWNPLGRENTGELFF. DNA of the CDR3: TGTGCCTGGAATCCCCTGGGACGGGAGAACACCGGGGAGCTGTTTTTT.